This T cell receptor (beta chain) originates from a study of radiotherapy plus CTLA-4 blockade in lung cancer. Germline assignment: CDR1 SGHRS and CDR2 YFSETQ. The CDR3 runs 20 residues. With 1 base clipped from V and 3 bases from J, the junction kept 17 bases outside the gene matches. Generated by immunoSEQ multiplex PCR, the TCRdb table keeps only in-frame clones and is missing some. The table lists around 32,000 clones, roughly four fifths of them singletons, with around 23% in the top ten. This sequence originates from a human donor with non-small cell lung cancer that progressed on radiotherapy plus ipilimumab. Sequencing used peripheral blood, obtained from a patient treated with radiotherapy plus ipilimumab. The genes are TRBV5-1 and TRBJ1-3; the match to TRBD1 covers 9 bases. The CDR3 region is CASSLRPPGQGAGLGNTIYF. In DNA form, the CDR3 reads TGCGCCAGCAGCTTGCGCCCGCCGGGACAGGGAGCGGGGCTTGGAAACACCATATATTTT.